Detailed here is one T cell receptor (beta chain). This clone was seen only once. The antigen it binds to is not known. No much larger clonotype is one base removed from it; base qualities were not supplied. The sample comes from a study of blood T cell repertoires in COVID-19 (dated by TCRdb to the early 2020s). Looking at the study overall: Collaborator samples came from the United States, Italy and Spain and covered acute and convalescent phases of COVID-19. The material from the prospective study consisted of cDNA or gDNA derived from T cells, B-cell-depleted T cells, or PBMCs. Deeply sampled blood TCRbeta repertoires from subjects exposed to, actively infected with, or recovered from COVID-19 were included in the dataset. The repertoires were released in a freely available public database intended as a resource for research on the immune response to SARS-CoV-2. Samples came from the ongoing ImmuneRACE study (first 160 participants) plus 1,254 subjects from 6 global collaborators. Sample metadata almost always included a de-identified subject ID, COVID-19 status, age in years and sex. HLA class I and class II types, where available, came from metadata supplied by the sample provider rather than from assay-based typing. The research as a whole found: Clinical and demographic metadata were provided uncurated, with the amount varying by source and participant.

TCRbeta CDR3 regions were amplified from genomic DNA by means of the immunoSEQ Assay, a bias-controlled multiplex PCR. The original pipeline was this. Within the assay, amplification of reference gene primers was used to estimate how many nucleated cells each sample contained. To quantify the absolute abundance of each unique TCRbeta CDR3 rearrangement, sequence reads were collapsed and filtered. For each sample, productive Simpson clonality was calculated as the square root of Simpson's diversity index across productive rearrangements. TCRdb limited this immuneACCESS table to in-frame rearrangements with V and J called. A share of clones is missing; checked studies link under half to unresolved V genes, and the rest is unexplained. V and J calls and clone size follow that table, whereas D and trimming were derived from the DNA. The table for this sample lists some 250,000 clones; over 65% of them were counted only once. The top ten clones comprise approximately 3.2% of the sample.

Collaborating institutions collected whole blood in K2EDTA tubes following their own protocols. Collaborator samples were shipped for TCRbeta analysis as frozen whole blood, isolated PBMCs, or DNA extracted from either sample type. The CDR1 and CDR2 encoded by the germline V gene are SGHRS and YFSETQ. The V and J ends are trimmed by 1 base and 2 bases, leaving 11 bases between them. Measured from the cysteine to the phenylalanine, the CDR3 is 15 residues long. This entry keeps only the CDR3 DNA: 45 bases, framed from base 1. The specimen was peripheral blood. The chain employs TRBV5-1 and TRBJ2-3, with TRBD2 as a weak D call on 6 bases. The sequence was obtained from a woman of 80 years or more with acute or convalescent COVID-19. The CDR3 has the sequence CASSLQEGPTDTQYF. Here is the DNA: TGCGCCAGCAGCTTGCAGGAGGGACCCACAGATACGCAGTATTTT.